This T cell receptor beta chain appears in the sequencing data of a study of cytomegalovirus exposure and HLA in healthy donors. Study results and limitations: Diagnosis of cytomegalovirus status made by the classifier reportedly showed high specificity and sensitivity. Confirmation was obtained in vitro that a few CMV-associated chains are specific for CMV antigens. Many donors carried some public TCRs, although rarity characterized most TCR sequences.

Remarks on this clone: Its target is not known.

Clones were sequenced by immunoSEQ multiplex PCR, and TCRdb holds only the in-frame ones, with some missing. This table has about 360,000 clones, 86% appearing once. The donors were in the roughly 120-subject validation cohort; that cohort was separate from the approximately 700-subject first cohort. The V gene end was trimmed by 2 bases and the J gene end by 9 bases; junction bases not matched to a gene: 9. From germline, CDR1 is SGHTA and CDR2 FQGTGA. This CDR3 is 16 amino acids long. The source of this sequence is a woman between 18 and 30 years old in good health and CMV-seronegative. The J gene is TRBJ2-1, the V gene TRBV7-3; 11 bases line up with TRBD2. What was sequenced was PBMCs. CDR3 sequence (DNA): TGTGCCAGCAGCTTAGGCCCGACTAGCGGGATTGGTGAGCAGTTCTTC. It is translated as CASSLGPTSGIGEQFF.